This T cell receptor beta chain was obtained from a study of T cell changes during pregnancy in multiple sclerosis. Trimming pared 2 bases from V and 2 bases from J, leaving 7 bases between. The CDR3 sequence is 14 residues long. CDR1 SGHVS and CDR2 FQNEAQ come from the germline V gene. The method was immunoSEQ multiplex PCR; TCRdb's version includes in-frame clones alone and lacks a portion of them. The repertoire consists of some 40,000 clones, with about 89% occurring once and the leading ten covering roughly 0.5%. The TCR sequence derives from a female donor with multiple sclerosis, enrolled in a pregnancy study. The chain joins TRBV7-8 to TRBJ1-5; D is unresolved. The sequenced sample was CD4+ T cells from peripheral blood mononuclear cells, obtained in the first trimester of pregnancy. CDR3 protein: CASSLLQGNQPQHF. CDR3 sequence (DNA): TGTGCCAGCAGCTTACTGCAGGGCAATCAGCCCCAGCATTTT.